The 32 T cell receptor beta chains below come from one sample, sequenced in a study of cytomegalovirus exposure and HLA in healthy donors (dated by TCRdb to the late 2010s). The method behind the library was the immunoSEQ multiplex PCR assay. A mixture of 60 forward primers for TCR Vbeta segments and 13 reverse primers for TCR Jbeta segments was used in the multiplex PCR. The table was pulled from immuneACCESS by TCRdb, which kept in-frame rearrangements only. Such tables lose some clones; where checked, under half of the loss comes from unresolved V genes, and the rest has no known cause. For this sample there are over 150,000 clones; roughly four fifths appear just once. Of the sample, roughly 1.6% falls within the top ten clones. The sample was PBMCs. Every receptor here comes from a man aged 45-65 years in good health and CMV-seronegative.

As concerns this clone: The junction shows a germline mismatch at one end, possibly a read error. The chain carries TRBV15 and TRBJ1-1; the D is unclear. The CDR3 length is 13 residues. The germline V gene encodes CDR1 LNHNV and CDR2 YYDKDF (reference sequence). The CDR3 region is CATSAEKNAEAFF. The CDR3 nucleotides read TGTGCCACCAGCGCCGAGAAGAACGCTGAAGCTTTCTTT. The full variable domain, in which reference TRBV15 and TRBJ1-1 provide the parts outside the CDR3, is DAMVIQNPRYQVTQFGKPVTLSCSQTLNHNVMYWYQQKSSQAPKLLFHYYDKDFNNEADTPDNFQSRRPNTSFCFLDIRSPGLGDTAMYLCATSAEKNAEAFFGQGTRLTVV.

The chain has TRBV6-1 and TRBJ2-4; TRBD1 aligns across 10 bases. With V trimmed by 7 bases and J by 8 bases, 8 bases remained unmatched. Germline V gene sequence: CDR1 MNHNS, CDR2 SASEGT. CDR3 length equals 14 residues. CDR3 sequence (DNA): TGTGCCAGCACCCTCCCGGACAGGGGGGACATTCAGTACTTC. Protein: CASTLPDRGDIQYF.

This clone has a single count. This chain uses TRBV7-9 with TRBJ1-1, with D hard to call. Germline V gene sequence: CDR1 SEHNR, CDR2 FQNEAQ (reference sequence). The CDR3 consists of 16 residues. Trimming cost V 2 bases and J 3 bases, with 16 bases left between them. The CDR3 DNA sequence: TGTGCCAGCAGCTTACCGACGGCGCGCCTAGACACTGAAGCTTTCTTT. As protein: CASSLPTARLDTEAFF.

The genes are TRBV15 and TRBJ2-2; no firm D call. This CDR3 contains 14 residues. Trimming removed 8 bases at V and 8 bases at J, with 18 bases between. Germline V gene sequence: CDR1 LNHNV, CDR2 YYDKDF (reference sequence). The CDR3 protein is CATGHNVKMGELFF. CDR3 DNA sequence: TGTGCCACCGGGCATAATGTAAAAATGGGGGAGCTGTTTTTT.

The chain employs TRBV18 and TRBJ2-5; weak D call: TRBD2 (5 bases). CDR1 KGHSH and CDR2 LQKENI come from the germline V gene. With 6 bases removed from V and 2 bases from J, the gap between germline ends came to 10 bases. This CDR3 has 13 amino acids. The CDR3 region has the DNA TGTGCCAGCTCCCCCGGCGGGCAAGAGACCCAGTACTTC. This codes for CASSPGGQETQYF. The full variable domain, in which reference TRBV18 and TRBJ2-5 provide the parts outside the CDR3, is NAGVMQNPRHLVRRRGQEARLRCSPMKGHSHVYWYRQLPEEGLKFMVYLQKENIIDESGMPKERFSAEFPKEGPSILRIQQVVRGDSAAYFCASSPGGQETQYFGPGTRLLVL.

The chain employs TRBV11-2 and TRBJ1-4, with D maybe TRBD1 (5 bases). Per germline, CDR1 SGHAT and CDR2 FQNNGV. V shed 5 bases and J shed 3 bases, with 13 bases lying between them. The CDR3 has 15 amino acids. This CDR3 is CASSRIQAPNEKLFF. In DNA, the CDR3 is TGTGCCAGCAGCCGTATACAGGCACCTAATGAAAAACTGTTTTTT.

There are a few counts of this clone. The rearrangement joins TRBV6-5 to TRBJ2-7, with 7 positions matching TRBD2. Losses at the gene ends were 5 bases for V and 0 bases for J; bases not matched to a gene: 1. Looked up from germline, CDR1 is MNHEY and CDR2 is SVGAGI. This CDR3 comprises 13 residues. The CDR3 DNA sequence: TGTGCCAGCAGTGGGAGGGACTCCTACGAGCAGTACTTC. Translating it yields CASSGRDSYEQYF.

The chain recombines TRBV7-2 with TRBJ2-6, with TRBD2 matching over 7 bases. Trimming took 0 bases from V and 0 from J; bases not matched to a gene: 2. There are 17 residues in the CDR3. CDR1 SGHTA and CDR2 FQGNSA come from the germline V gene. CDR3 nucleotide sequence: TGTGCCAGCAGCTTAGCGGGAGGGTACTCTGGGGCCAACGTCCTGACTTTC. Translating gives CASSLAGGYSGANVLTF.

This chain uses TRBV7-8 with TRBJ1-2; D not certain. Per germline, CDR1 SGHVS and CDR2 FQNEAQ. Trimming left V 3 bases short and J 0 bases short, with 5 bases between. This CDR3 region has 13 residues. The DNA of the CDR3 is TGTGCCAGCAGCTTTTTAACTAACTATGGCTACACCTTC. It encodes CASSFLTNYGYTF.

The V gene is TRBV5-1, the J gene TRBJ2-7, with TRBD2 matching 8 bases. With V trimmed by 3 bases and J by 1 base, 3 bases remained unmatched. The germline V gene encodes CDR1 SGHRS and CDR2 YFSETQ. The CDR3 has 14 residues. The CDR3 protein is CASSWASGSYEQYF. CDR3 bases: TGCGCCAGCAGCTGGGCTAGCGGGTCCTACGAGCAGTACTTC.

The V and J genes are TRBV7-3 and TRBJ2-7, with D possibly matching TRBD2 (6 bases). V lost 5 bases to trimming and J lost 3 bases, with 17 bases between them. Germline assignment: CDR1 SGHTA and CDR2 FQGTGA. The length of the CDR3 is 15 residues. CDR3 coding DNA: TGTGCCAGCAGCCCCCAGGAGGGGACTTTCTACGAGCAGTACTTC. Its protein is CASSPQEGTFYEQYF.

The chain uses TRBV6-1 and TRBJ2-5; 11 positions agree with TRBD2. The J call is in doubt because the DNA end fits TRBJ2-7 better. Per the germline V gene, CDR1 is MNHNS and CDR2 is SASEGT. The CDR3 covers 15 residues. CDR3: CASSEGLAGTYEQYF. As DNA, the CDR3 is TGTGCCAGCAGTGAAGGACTAGCGGGAACCTACGAGCAGTACTTC.

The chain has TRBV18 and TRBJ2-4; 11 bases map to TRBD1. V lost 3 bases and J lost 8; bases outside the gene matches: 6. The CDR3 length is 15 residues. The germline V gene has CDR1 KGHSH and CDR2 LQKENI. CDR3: CASSPNGQGADIQYF. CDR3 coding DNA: TGTGCCAGCTCACCCAACGGACAGGGGGCTGACATTCAGTACTTC.

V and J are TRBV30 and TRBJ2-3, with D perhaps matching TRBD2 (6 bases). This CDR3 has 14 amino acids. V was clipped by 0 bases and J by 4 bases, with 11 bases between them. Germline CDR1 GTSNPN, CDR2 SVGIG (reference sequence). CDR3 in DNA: TGTGCCTGGAGTGTAGGCGGGGCCCCAGATACGCAGTATTTT. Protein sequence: CAWSVGGAPDTQYF.

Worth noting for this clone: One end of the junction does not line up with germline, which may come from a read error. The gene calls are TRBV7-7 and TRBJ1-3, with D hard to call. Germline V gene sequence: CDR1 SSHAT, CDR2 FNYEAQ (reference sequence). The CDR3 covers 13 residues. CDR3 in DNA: TGTGCTAGCAGCCCCCAACATGGAAACACCATATATTTT. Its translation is CASSPQHGNTIYF.

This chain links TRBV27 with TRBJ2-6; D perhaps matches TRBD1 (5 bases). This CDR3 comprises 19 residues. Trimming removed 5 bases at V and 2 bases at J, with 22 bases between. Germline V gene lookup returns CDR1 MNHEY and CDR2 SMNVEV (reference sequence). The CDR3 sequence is CASSHKPPGNYAGANVLTF. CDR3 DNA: TGTGCCAGCAGTCACAAACCCCCAGGGAATTACGCTGGGGCCAACGTCCTGACTTTC.

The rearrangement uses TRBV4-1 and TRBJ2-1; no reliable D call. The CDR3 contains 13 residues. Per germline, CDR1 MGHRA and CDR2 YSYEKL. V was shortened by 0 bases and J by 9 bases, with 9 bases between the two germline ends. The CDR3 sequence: CASSQDGFTEQFF. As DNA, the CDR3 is TGCGCCAGCAGCCAAGACGGGTTCACTGAGCAGTTCTTC.

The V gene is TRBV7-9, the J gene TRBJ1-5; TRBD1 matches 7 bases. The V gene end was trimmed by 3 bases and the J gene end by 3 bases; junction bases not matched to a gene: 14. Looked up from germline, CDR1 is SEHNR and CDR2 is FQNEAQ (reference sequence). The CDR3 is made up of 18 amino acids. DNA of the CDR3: TGTGCCAGCAGCTTGTGGCTAGGGGGCGGTTATAACAATCAGCCCCAGCATTTT. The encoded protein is CASSLWLGGGYNNQPQHF.

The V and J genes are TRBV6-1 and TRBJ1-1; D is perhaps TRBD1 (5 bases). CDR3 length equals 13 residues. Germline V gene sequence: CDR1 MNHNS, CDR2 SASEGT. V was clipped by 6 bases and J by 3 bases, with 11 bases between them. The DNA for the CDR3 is TGTGCCAGCAGCGCCGACAGAGACACTGAAGCTTTCTTT. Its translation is CASSADRDTEAFF.

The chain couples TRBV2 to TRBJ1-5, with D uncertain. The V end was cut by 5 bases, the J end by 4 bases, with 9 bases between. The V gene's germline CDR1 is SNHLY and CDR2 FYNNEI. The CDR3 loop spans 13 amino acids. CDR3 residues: CASSREQNQPQHF. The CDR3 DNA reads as TGTGCCAGCAGTAGAGAACAGAATCAGCCCCAGCATTTT.

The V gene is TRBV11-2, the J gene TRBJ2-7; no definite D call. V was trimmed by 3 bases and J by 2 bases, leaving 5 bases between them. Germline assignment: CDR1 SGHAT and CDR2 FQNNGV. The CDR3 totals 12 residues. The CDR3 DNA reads TGTGCCAGCAGCTTGGAGCCCTACGAGCAGTACTTC. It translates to CASSLEPYEQYF.

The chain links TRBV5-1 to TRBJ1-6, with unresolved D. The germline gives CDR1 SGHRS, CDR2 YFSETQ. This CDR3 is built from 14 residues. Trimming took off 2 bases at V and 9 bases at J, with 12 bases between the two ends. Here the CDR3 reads CASSLGQEGSPLHF. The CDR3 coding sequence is TGCGCCAGCAGCTTAGGGCAGGAGGGTTCACCCCTCCACTTT.

The CDR3 nucleotides are TGCAGCGTTCGTCCCACGGGGACTGGAAACACCATATATTTT. Protein: CSVRPTGTGNTIYF. The chain uses TRBV29-1 and TRBJ1-3; no clear D gene. The CDR3 is 14 amino acids. Deletions cut 5 bases from V and 2 bases from J, with 13 bases between. Looked up from germline, CDR1 is SQVTM and CDR2 is ANQGSEA.

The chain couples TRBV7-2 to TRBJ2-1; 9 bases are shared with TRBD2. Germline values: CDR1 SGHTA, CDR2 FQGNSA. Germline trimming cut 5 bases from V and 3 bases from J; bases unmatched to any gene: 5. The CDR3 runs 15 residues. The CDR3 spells CASSRTTSGYNEQFF. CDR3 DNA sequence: TGTGCCAGCAGCAGAACGACTAGCGGCTACAATGAGCAGTTCTTC.

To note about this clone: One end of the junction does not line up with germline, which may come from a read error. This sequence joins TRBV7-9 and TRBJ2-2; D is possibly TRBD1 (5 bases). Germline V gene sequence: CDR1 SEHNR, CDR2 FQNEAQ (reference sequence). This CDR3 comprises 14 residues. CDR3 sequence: CSSSFQGLTGELFF. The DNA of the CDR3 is TGTTCCAGCAGCTTCCAGGGATTGACCGGGGAGCTGTTTTTT.

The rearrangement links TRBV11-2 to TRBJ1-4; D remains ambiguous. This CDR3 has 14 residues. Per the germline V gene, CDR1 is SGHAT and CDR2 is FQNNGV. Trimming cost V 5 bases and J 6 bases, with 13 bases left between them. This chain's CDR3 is CASSPTAGDEKLFF. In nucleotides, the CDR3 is TGTGCCAGCAGCCCTACAGCCGGGGATGAAAAACTGTTTTTT.

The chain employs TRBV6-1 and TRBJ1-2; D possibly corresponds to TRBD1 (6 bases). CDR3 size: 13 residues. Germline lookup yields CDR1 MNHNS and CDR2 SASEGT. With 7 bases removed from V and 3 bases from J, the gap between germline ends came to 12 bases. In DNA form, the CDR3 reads TGTGCCAGCACCACCGGGACACACTATGGCTACACCTTC. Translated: CASTTGTHYGYTF.

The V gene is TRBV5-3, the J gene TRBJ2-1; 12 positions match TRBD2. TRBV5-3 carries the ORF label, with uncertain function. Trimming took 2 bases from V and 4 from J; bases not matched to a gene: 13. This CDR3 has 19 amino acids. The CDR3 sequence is CARSFSTSGRPPMYNEQFF. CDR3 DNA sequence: TGTGCCAGAAGCTTCTCTACTAGCGGGAGGCCGCCTATGTACAATGAGCAGTTCTTC.

The DNA for the CDR3 is TGCGCCAGCAGCCAAAATCCGGCAGGGGGCTTTAACTATGGCTACACCTTC. Protein product: CASSQNPAGGFNYGYTF. The chain joins TRBV4-3 to TRBJ1-2, with 8 bases matching TRBD1. The V gene end was trimmed by 2 bases and the J gene end by 1 base; junction bases not matched to a gene: 9. This CDR3 comprises 17 residues. Per germline, CDR1 LGHNA and CDR2 YSLEER.

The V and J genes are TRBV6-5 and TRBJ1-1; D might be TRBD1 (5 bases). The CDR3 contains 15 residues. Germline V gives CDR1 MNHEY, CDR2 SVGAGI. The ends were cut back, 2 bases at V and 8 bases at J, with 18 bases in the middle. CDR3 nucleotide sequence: TGTGCCAGCAGTTACGAGATCGACAGAAGCACAGAAGCTTTCTTT. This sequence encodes CASSYEIDRSTEAFF.

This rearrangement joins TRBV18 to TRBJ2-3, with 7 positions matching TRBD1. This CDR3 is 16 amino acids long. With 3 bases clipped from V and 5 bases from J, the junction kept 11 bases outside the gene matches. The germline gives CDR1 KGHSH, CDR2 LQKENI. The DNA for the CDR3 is TGTGCCAGCTCACCTTCCCTTGAGGGGGCCAGAGATACGCAGTATTTT. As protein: CASSPSLEGARDTQYF.

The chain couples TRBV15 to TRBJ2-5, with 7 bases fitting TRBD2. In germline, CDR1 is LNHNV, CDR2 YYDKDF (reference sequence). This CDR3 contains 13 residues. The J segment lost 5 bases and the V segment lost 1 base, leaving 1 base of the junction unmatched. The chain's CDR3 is CATSRAGRETQYF. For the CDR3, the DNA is TGTGCCACCAGCAGAGCCGGGAGGGAGACCCAGTACTTC.